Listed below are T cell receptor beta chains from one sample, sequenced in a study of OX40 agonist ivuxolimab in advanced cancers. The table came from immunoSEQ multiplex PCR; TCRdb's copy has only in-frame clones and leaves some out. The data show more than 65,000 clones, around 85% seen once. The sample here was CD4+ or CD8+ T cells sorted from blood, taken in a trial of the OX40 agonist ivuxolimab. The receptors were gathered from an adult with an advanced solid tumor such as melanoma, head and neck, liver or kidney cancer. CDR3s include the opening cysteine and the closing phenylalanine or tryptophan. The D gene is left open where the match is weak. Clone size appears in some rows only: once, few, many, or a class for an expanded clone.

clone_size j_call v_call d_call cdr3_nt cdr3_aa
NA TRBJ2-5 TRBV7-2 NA TGTGCCAGCAGCGCCCAAGAGACCCAGTACTTC CASSAQETQYF
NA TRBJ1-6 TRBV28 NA TGTGCCAGCAGTTCGACAAGGACACCCCTCCACTTT CASSSTRTPLHF
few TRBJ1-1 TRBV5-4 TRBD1 TGTGCCAGCAGCTCGGTGACAGGGGTGGGGACTGAAGCTTTCTTT CASSSVTGVGTEAFF
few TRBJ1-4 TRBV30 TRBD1 TGTGCCTGGAGCAGGGGGCGGGCTAATGAAAAACTGTTTTTT CAWSRGRANEKLFF
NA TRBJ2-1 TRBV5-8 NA TGTGCCAGCAGCTTGGCGGGAGCCTCCTACAATGAGCAGTTCTTC CASSLAGASYNEQFF
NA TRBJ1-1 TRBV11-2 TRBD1 TGTGCCAGCAGCTCTACCGGGACAGGGGGTACTGAAGCTTTCTTT CASSSTGTGGTEAFF
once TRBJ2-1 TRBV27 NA TGTGCCAGCAGTTTTCGGGAATACAATGAGCAGTTCTTC CASSFREYNEQFF
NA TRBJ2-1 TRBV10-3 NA TGTGCCATCAGCTACAGCTCCGTCTACAATGAGCAGTTCTTC CAISYSSVYNEQFF
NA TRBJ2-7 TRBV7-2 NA TGTGCCAGCAGCTTAGGGACAGCCTCCTACGAGCAGTACTTC CASSLGTASYEQYF
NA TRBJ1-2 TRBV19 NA TGTGCCAGTAGTACACTGCTCCGGGGCTACACCTTC CASSTLLRGYTF
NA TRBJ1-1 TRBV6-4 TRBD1 TGTGCCAGCAGTGACTCTGAAGGGACAGTTAACACTGAAGCTTTCTTT CASSDSEGTVNTEAFF